Listed below are T cell receptor beta chains from one sample, sequenced in a study of T-cell reconstitution after alpha-beta-depleted transplantation in children. TCRdb used MiXCR to reprocess the PCR reads, holding one entry per CDR3 protein. The table lists about 640,000 distinct CDR3 sequences, roughly 15% of them singletons. The sample was PBMCs from the stem cell graft donor, taken from the stem cell graft. The origin of the receptors is a human donor who donated a stem cell graft to a child with acute myeloid leukemia. Each CDR3 is given without its conserved first and last residue. Clone size is given for some rows only: seen once, a few or many times, or a class if the clone is expanded.

v_gene: TRBV7-2
abundance: .
CDR3aa: ASSLRPGGRNQPQH

v_gene: TRBV20-1
abundance: many
CDR3aa: SARIWAGGETQY

v_gene: TRBV20-1
abundance: .
CDR3aa: SAGTPPSGNQPQH

v_gene: TRBV4-2
abundance: .
CDR3aa: ASSQILLRDRGQNTGELF

v_gene: TRBV20-1
abundance: many
CDR3aa: SARKTGGPGELF

v_gene: TRBV27
abundance: many
CDR3aa: ASSPSSIGELF

v_gene: TRBV9
abundance: many
CDR3aa: ASSATDATNEKLF

v_gene: TRBV5-1
abundance: .
CDR3aa: ASSLPARTSNYGYT

v_gene: TRBV18
abundance: .
CDR3aa: ASSPPTFGSRENEKLF

v_gene: TRBV7-6
abundance: few
CDR3aa: ASSLGGTGNNEQF

v_gene: TRBV6-5
abundance: many
CDR3aa: ASSYRGSSYGYT

v_gene: TRBV9
abundance: .
CDR3aa: ASSVGRDWGSDTQY

v_gene: TRBV6-2/TRBV6-3
abundance: .
CDR3aa: ASSLPGRGYRETQY

v_gene: TRBV7-3
abundance: .
CDR3aa: ASSITGTSTDTQY

v_gene: TRBV7-9
abundance: few
CDR3aa: ASNSGGETQY

v_gene: TRBV7-9
abundance: .
CDR3aa: ASSSDYFGDQPQH

v_gene: TRBV29-1
abundance: many
CDR3aa: SVKQNSGNTIY

v_gene: TRBV20-1
abundance: many
CDR3aa: SARDGSNPYNEQF

v_gene: TRBV20-1
abundance: .
CDR3aa: SARDGAANTGELF

v_gene: TRBV4-2
abundance: few
CDR3aa: ASSQVKRGAGAQY

v_gene: TRBV7-6
abundance: few
CDR3aa: ASSLRGAPQETQY

v_gene: TRBV7-2
abundance: many
CDR3aa: ASSFGVATDTQY

v_gene: TRBV20-1
abundance: many
CDR3aa: SASLSGGEKLF

v_gene: TRBV12-3/TRBV12-4
abundance: .
CDR3aa: ASSLFRQGTSGANVLT

v_gene: TRBV29-1
abundance: .
CDR3aa: SVQTFQETQY

v_gene: TRBV11-2
abundance: many
CDR3aa: ASSLRPDNSPLH

v_gene: TRBV7-9
abundance: many
CDR3aa: ASSSSGTSTDTQY

v_gene: TRBV6-1
abundance: many
CDR3aa: ASSQLGLAADTQY

v_gene: TRBV5-1
abundance: .
CDR3aa: ASTSGQGIPYEQY

v_gene: TRBV7-2
abundance: few
CDR3aa: ASSLLLLAGKNEQY

v_gene: TRBV5-1
abundance: few
CDR3aa: ASSGGTGAISYNEQF

v_gene: TRBV6-5
abundance: .
CDR3aa: ASSYTGQGARDSPLH

v_gene: TRBV7-2
abundance: many
CDR3aa: ASSSRTLTYEQY

v_gene: TRBV7-3
abundance: .
CDR3aa: ASSLTVMTAKDYGYT

v_gene: TRBV20-1
abundance: .
CDR3aa: SARASGGLLIETQY

v_gene: TRBV2
abundance: .
CDR3aa: ASSDRRGRSSGNTIY

v_gene: TRBV10-2
abundance: .
CDR3aa: ASRVGSSGGGEQF